A few counts support the clone carrying this T cell receptor (beta chain). What it binds is unknown. These data come from a study of regulatory T cells in long-lasting Graves disease. Trimming took 0 bases from V and 1 from J, leaving 12 bases between them. Germline CDR1 SGHRS, CDR2 YFSETQ. The CDR3 length is 16 residues. Findings and limits, study-wide: TRBV28, TRBJ1-2 and TRBJ2-5 were favored in persistent disease.

Library construction for TCR beta used iRepertoire HTBI primers and Arm-PCR of CDR3 regions. TCRdb re-called the multiplex PCR reads with MiXCR, one entry per CDR3 protein. This sample has some 450,000 distinct CDR3 sequences, with roughly 15% found just once. Noted time point: newly diagnosed GD, antithyroid drugs for less than 3 months. There was RNA extracted from PBMCs, and the TCR library was made from it. These same data were also listed under a study on T cells in Graves' hyperthyroidism and ophthalmopathy. That study reports: When ophthalmopathy did not progress within 18 months, Graves' hyperthyroidism was considered stable. HTBI primers were the set used in a first-round RT-PCR of the TCR CDR3.

This clonotype was sampled from a woman aged 25 to 39 with Graves disease. The input for sequencing was peripheral blood mononuclear cells (PBMCs), taken at new diagnosis, from a patient treated with antithyroid drugs. The chain joins TRBV5-1 to TRBJ2-3, with D tentatively TRBD1 (5 bases). DNA of the CDR3: TGCGCCAGCAGCTTGGGACTTAAAGGGGGCACAGATACGCAGTATTTT. Translated: CASSLGLKGGTDTQYF.